These 31 T cell receptor beta chains were all obtained from the same sample, sequenced in a study of control samples from healthy donors and cancer patients. The assay was immunoSEQ multiplex PCR, and TCRdb's table has in-frame clones only and misses some. The table lists 150,000 or so clones, just under 95% of them singletons, with 11% to 15% in the top ten. The sequencing input was PBMCs. These receptors were collected from a man between 60 and 75 years old with colorectal cancer.

The chain combines TRBV4-1 with TRBJ1-4; TRBD1 matches 9 bases. J was trimmed by 7 bases and V by 5 bases; bases with no gene match: 8. CDR3 length equals 15 residues. Per germline, CDR1 MGHRA and CDR2 YSYEKL. DNA for the CDR3: TGCGCCAGCAGCTTAGGGACAGGGAGATTTGAAAAACTGTTTTTT. Protein: CASSLGTGRFEKLFF.

The chain uses TRBV29-1 and TRBJ2-3; D unresolved. There are 12 residues in the CDR3. Germline V CDR1 and CDR2: SQVTM, ANQGSEA. Trimming stripped 6 bases from V and 2 bases from J, with 9 bases between. The CDR3 sequence: CSVQPNTDTQYF. The CDR3 DNA follows: TGCAGCGTCCAGCCAAACACAGATACGCAGTATTTT.

The chain is built from TRBV10-3 and TRBJ1-3; no reliable D call. Trimming stripped 3 bases from V and 2 bases from J, with 14 bases between. CDR1 is ENHRY and CDR2 is SYGVKD in the germline V gene. The CDR3 runs to 16 residues. DNA for the CDR3: TGTGCCATCAGTGATCCAGGAGGTAAAGCTGGAAACACCATATATTTT. Translating gives CAISDPGGKAGNTIYF.

In DNA form, the CDR3 reads TGTGCCATCAGCGGCGAAGGGACGGGTGAGGGGGACGAGCAGTACTTC. It encodes CAISGEGTGEGDEQYF. The rearrangement uses TRBV10-3 and TRBJ2-7, with D maybe TRBD1 (6 bases). Trimming left V 6 bases short and J 5 bases short, with 23 bases between. The length of the CDR3 is 16 residues. Germline lookup yields CDR1 ENHRY and CDR2 SYGVKD.

The chain carries TRBV24-1 and TRBJ2-7, with 10 bases identical to TRBD1. V was clipped by 1 base and J by 3 bases; unmatched bases: 2. The germline CDR1 and CDR2 sequences are KGHDR and SFDVKD. The CDR3 sequence is 15 residues long. Here the CDR3 DNA reads TGTGCCACCAGTGATTTCTGGGACAGGGGCTACGAGCAGTACTTC. Protein: CATSDFWDRGYEQYF.

J is TRBJ1-4 and V is TRBV5-6; no clear D. Germline loops: CDR1 SGHDT, CDR2 YYEEEE. The CDR3 sequence is 15 residues long. Trimming cost V 3 bases and J 4 bases, with 13 bases left between them. CDR3 sequence reads: CASSSGGFFNEKLFF. The DNA for the CDR3 is TGTGCCAGCAGCTCTGGAGGGTTCTTTAATGAAAAACTGTTTTTT.

About this clone itself: One end of the junction is discordant with germline, which a read error may explain. The gene calls are TRBV20-1 and TRBJ1-2; D is possibly TRBD1 (6 bases). This CDR3 is 9 amino acids long. Looked up from germline, CDR1 is DFQATT and CDR2 is SNEGSKA (reference sequence). CDR3 nucleotide sequence: TGCAGTGCTAGGAGGGGGGATTACTTC. It specifies CSARRGDYF.

This clone has only one observation. The chain joins TRBV6-4 to TRBJ2-2; D may correspond to TRBD1 or TRBD2 (6 bases each). The germline V gene has CDR1 MRHNA and CDR2 SNTAGT. The CDR3 is made up of 16 amino acids. The V and J ends lost 0 bases and 7 bases respectively, with 15 bases between them. CDR3 residues: CASSDSEGESGGELFF. CDR3 DNA sequence: TGTGCCAGCAGTGACTCGGAGGGGGAATCGGGCGGGGAGCTGTTTTTT.

The J gene is TRBJ2-3, the V gene TRBV6-2 or TRBV6-3, with no clear D. The length of the CDR3 is 15 residues. Germline V gene lookup returns CDR1 MNHEY and CDR2 SVGEGT. Trimming cost V 0 bases and J 0 bases, with 7 bases left between them. CDR3 loop: CASSYSSSSTDTQYF. Written as DNA, the CDR3 is TGTGCCAGCAGTTACTCGTCCTCCAGCACAGATACGCAGTATTTT.

The J gene is TRBJ2-1, the V gene TRBV28; 9 bases line up with TRBD2. The CDR3 runs to 14 residues. Germline CDR1 MDHEN, CDR2 SYDVKM. V lost 10 bases and J lost 5; bases outside the gene matches: 9. The CDR3 nucleotides are TGTGCCACGGTGAGCGGGGGGCTCGACAATGAGCAGTTCTTC. Translated: CATVSGGLDNEQFF.

This CDR3 is CATSDPDRGGYTF. Written as DNA, the CDR3 is TGTGCCACCAGTGACCCGGACAGGGGAGGCTACACCTTC. The rearrangement uses TRBV24-1 and TRBJ1-2; 9 nucleotides agree with TRBD1. V lost 4 bases, J lost 8 bases, and 4 bases stayed unmatched. CDR1 and CDR2 from the germline V gene are KGHDR and SFDVKD. The CDR3 has 13 residues.

As regards this clone: Other DNA variants within this sample encode the same CDR3. CDR3 coding DNA: TGTGCCAGCACTCGTTCGGGGGTCAATTCACCCCTCCACTTT. Translating gives CASTRSGVNSPLHF. The chain uses TRBV2 and TRBJ1-6; TRBD1 is a possible D gene (5 bases). The CDR3 length is 14 residues. Trimming pared 7 bases from V and 7 bases from J, leaving 14 bases between. The V gene's germline CDR1 is SNHLY and CDR2 FYNNEI.

The J gene is TRBJ1-1, the V gene TRBV7-6; no reliable D call. Germline V lookup: CDR1 SGHVS, CDR2 FNYEAQ. The CDR3 is made up of 15 amino acids. Trimming removed 5 bases from V and 1 base from J, with 14 bases in between. CDR3: CASSPIRTENTEAFF. CDR3 nucleotides: TGTGCCAGCAGCCCCATTAGGACGGAGAACACTGAAGCTTTCTTT.

The chain uses TRBV19 and TRBJ2-3; 7 positions match TRBD2. CDR3 length: 15 amino acids. Germline-derived CDR1 and CDR2 are LNHDA and SQIVND (reference sequence). V gave up 7 bases and J gave up 3 bases; unmatched junction bases: 10. CDR3 DNA: TGTGCCAGTACCCCGAATAGCGGGTATACAGATACGCAGTATTTT. Amino acids: CASTPNSGYTDTQYF.

This rearrangement joins TRBV19 to TRBJ2-7; D is perhaps TRBD1 (6 bases). The CDR3 runs 13 residues. V shed 6 bases and J shed 3 bases, with 12 bases lying between them. CDR1 and CDR2 from the germline V gene are LNHDA and SQIVND (reference sequence). DNA of the CDR3: TGTGCCAGTAGCTCCGGGACAAGCTACGAGCAGTACTTC. Translation gives CASSSGTSYEQYF.

The gene calls are TRBV5-6 and TRBJ1-6; 9 positions match TRBD1. Germline CDR1 SGHDT, CDR2 YYEEEE. V was pared by 4 bases and J by 9 bases, with 8 bases of the junction left unmatched. This CDR3 is 15 amino acids long. The CDR3 DNA reads TGTGCCAGCAGCCTAGATGGGACAGGGACTTCACCCCTCCACTTT. Protein: CASSLDGTGTSPLHF.

CDR3 nucleotides: TGTGCCAGCAGCTTGGCCTCCGGGACGGAAAACTATGGCTACACCTTC. Its translation is CASSLASGTENYGYTF. This sequence joins TRBV5-6 and TRBJ1-2; D perhaps matches TRBD1 (5 bases). CDR1 and CDR2 from the germline V gene are SGHDT and YYEEEE. With 0 bases removed from V and 2 bases from J, the gap between germline ends came to 14 bases. CDR3 length: 16 residues.

V is TRBV23-1 and J is TRBJ1-2, with a tentative D call TRBD1 (6 bases). TRBV23-1 is designated an ORF whose function remains uncertain. The CDR3 is 16 residues long. V was clipped by 7 bases and J by 2 bases, with 20 bases between them. CDR3 DNA sequence: TGCGCCAGCACCCAATGGTACGTTCAGGGGAACTATGGCTACACCTTC. This codes for CASTQWYVQGNYGYTF.

V gene TRBV21-1 combines with J gene TRBJ1-2; the table's D call TRBD1 went unverified against the DNA. TRBV21-1 is described as a pseudogene. CDR3 length: 13 amino acids. The CDR3 reads CASSKVAGHGYTF. The CDR3 DNA is TGTGCCAGCAGCAAAGTGGCAGGGCATGGCTACACCTTC.

The chain joins TRBV4-1 to TRBJ2-7; 8 bases map to TRBD1. CDR3 length: 14 amino acids. Looked up from germline, CDR1 is MGHRA and CDR2 is YSYEKL. V lost 1 base to trimming and J lost 3 bases; unmatched junction nucleotides: 2. The CDR3 DNA reads as TGCGCCAGCAGCCAAGGGACAGGGATCTACGAGCAGTACTTC. It specifies CASSQGTGIYEQYF.

The CDR3 coding sequence is TGTGCCAGCAGTCGGGACGGAGGGGAAAATTCACCCCTCCACTTT. This sequence encodes CASSRDGGENSPLHF. The chain couples TRBV2 to TRBJ1-6; D possibly corresponds to TRBD1 (5 bases). Germline assignment: CDR1 SNHLY and CDR2 FYNNEI. V lost 5 bases and J lost 7, with 15 bases in between. The CDR3 has 15 amino acids.

The V and J genes are TRBV10-3 and TRBJ2-1, with 8 nucleotides matching TRBD2. Unmatched junction bases numbered 1, after V lost 4 bases and J lost 2 bases. The CDR3 has 14 residues. Germline lookup yields CDR1 ENHRY and CDR2 SYGVKD. CDR3 amino acids: CAISGRGAYNEQFF. The DNA of the CDR3 is TGTGCCATCAGTGGGCGGGGGGCCTACAATGAGCAGTTCTTC.

The V gene is TRBV7-6, the J gene TRBJ2-5, with 11 bases fitting TRBD1. V lost 5 bases, J lost 1 base, and 6 bases stayed unmatched. Germline-derived CDR1 and CDR2 are SGHVS and FNYEAQ. This CDR3 has 16 residues. The CDR3 DNA is TGTGCCAGCAGCCAACTCGGGACAGGGGGCCAAGAGACCCAGTACTTC. Translated, it gives CASSQLGTGGQETQYF.

V and J are TRBV7-2 and TRBJ1-1, with a possible D match to TRBD1 (5 bases). CDR1 is SGHTA, CDR2 FQGNSA, per germline. V shed 3 bases and J shed 8 bases, with 16 bases lying between them. The CDR3 consists of 14 residues. The CDR3 DNA sequence: TGTGCCAGCAGCTTGGAAGTCAGGGATTCAGAAGCTTTCTTT. This translates into CASSLEVRDSEAFF.

The chain is built from TRBV12-3 or TRBV12-4 and TRBJ2-3; the D is unclear. Between the trimmed V and J ends, which lost 2 bases and 5 bases, there was a span of 2 bases. The CDR3 spans 11 residues. The CDR3 coding sequence is TGTGCCAGCAGTTTACGAGATACGCAGTATTTT. As protein: CASSLRDTQYF.

The rearrangement links TRBV27 to TRBJ1-4; 10 bases map to TRBD1. The V gene's germline CDR1 is MNHEY and CDR2 SMNVEV (reference sequence). The CDR3 consists of 14 residues. Trimming cost V 6 bases and J 6 bases; bases outside gene matches: 4. The CDR3 sequence: CASSRQGAHEKLFF. The CDR3 DNA reads as TGTGCCAGCAGCCGACAGGGGGCGCATGAAAAACTGTTTTTT.

On this clone itself: The junction and the germline gene differ at one end; a read error may be behind it. CDR3 residues: CASSASTGGELVF. DNA of the CDR3: TGTGCCAGCAGTGCTAGTACAGGGGGCGAATTAGTTTTT. This chain connects TRBV2 to TRBJ1-4; 9 positions match TRBD1. Germline V CDR1 and CDR2: SNHLY, FYNNEI. The CDR3 has 13 residues. Full variable domain (remainder filled in from reference TRBV2 and TRBJ1-4): EPEVTQTPSHQVTQMGQEVILRCVPISNHLYFYWYRQILGQKVEFLVSFYNNEISEKSEIFDDQFSVERPDGSNFTLKIRSTKLEDSAMYFCASSASTGGELVFGSGTQLSVL.

This chain connects TRBV2 to TRBJ2-7, with D hard to call. V gave up 2 bases and J gave up 1 base, with 12 bases separating them. The CDR3 is made up of 15 amino acids. Germline CDR1 reads SNHLY; CDR2 reads FYNNEI. The CDR3 sequence is CASSELPARSYEQYF. In DNA form, the CDR3 reads TGTGCCAGCAGTGAACTCCCAGCGAGGTCCTACGAGCAGTACTTC.

V is TRBV19 and J is TRBJ2-3; 10 bases map to TRBD1. Losses at the gene ends were 4 bases for V and 2 bases for J; bases not matched to a gene: 6. The CDR3 contains 16 residues. The germline CDR1 and CDR2 sequences are LNHDA and SQIVND (reference sequence). CDR3 DNA sequence: TGTGCCAGTAGTAGACAGGGGGCTGCAGACACAGATACGCAGTATTTT. Its translation is CASSRQGAADTDTQYF.

The chain carries TRBV5-1 and TRBJ1-1; D gene unclear. Per the germline V gene, CDR1 is SGHRS and CDR2 is YFSETQ. This CDR3 has 13 amino acids. Trimming cost V 0 bases and J 7 bases, with 10 bases left between them. As DNA, the CDR3 is TGCGCCAGCAGCTTGGATGCCGGACTTGAAGCTTTCTTT. It specifies CASSLDAGLEAFF.

The DNA for the CDR3 is TGTGCCAGCAGTCATCCTCAGGGGCGAAAGGATCAGCCCCAGCATTTT. As protein: CASSHPQGRKDQPQHF. The chain recombines TRBV27 with TRBJ1-5; D possibly corresponds to TRBD1 (6 bases). The CDR3 consists of 16 residues. V was trimmed by 5 bases and J by 5 bases, leaving 19 bases between them. Germline CDR1 and CDR2: MNHEY and SMNVEV (reference sequence).